Below, 13 T cell receptor beta chains from the same sample are listed, as sequenced in a study of early T cells in non-severe SARS-CoV-2 infection. TCRdb reprocessed the 5' RACE reads via MiXCR and lists one record per CDR3 protein. The sample has around 26,000 distinct CDR3 sequences; approximately 5% are singletons. The sample taken for sequencing was whole blood. The origin of the receptors is an adult who was a healthcare worker with PCR-confirmed SARS-CoV-2 infection or an uninfected control (not recorded which).

There are many counts of this clonotype. The chain uses TRBV5-1 and TRBJ1-4, with a tentative D call TRBD1 (5 bases). The V gene lost 0 bases and the J gene lost 5 bases, with 8 bases spanning the gap. There are 14 residues in the CDR3. Per germline, CDR1 SGHRS and CDR2 YFSETQ. The CDR3 nucleotides are TGCGCCAGCAGCTTGGGACAGATGAATGAAAAACTGTTTTTT. This sequence encodes CASSLGQMNEKLFF. The full variable domain, completed using reference TRBV5-1 and TRBJ1-4, is KAGVTQTPRYLIKTRGQQVTLSCSPISGHRSVSWYQQTPGQGLQFLFEYFSETQRNKGNFPGRFSGRQFSNSRSEMNVSTLELGDSALYLCASSLGQMNEKLFFGSGTQLSVL.

This clonotype has a count of ten or more. The rearrangement uses TRBV12-3 or TRBV12-4 and TRBJ2-5, with TRBD2 matching over 7 bases. The CDR3 is 14 residues long. Trimming cost V 6 bases and J 0 bases; bases outside gene matches: 4. The CDR3: CASSRGGNQETQYF. CDR3 bases: TGTGCCAGCAGCCGCGGGGGAAACCAAGAGACCCAGTACTTC.

The chain has TRBV6-1 and TRBJ2-4, with D perhaps given as TRBD1 or TRBD2 (6 bases each). CDR1 is MNHNS, CDR2 SASEGT, per germline. The V gene lost 6 bases and the J gene lost 9 bases, with 18 bases spanning the gap. This CDR3 contains 14 residues. The CDR3 is CASRSTGASGIQYF. CDR3 coding DNA: TGTGCCAGCAGGAGCACGGGGGCCTCAGGCATTCAGTACTTC.

This clonotype has ten or more counts. V gene TRBV29-1 combines with J gene TRBJ2-2, with 9 bases identical to TRBD2. Germline V gene sequence: CDR1 SQVTM, CDR2 ANQGSEA. Trimming at V came to 4 bases and at J to 6 bases, leaving 6 bases not matched to a gene. The CDR3 is made up of 14 amino acids. The DNA for the CDR3 is TGCAGCGTTGCGAGCGGGGGGCAGGCCGGGGAGCTGTTTTTT. The encoded protein is CSVASGGQAGELFF.

V usage is TRBV20-1 and J usage is TRBJ2-5, with 9 nucleotides matching TRBD2. J was trimmed by 5 bases and V by 1 base; bases with no gene match: 11. CDR3 length: 16 amino acids. The germline V gene has CDR1 DFQATT and CDR2 SNEGSKA (reference sequence). DNA for the CDR3: TGCAGTGCTAGAGTGCCAGCGGGGGGCCCCCGGGAGACCCAGTACTTC. Its translation is CSARVPAGGPRETQYF.

There are many counts of this clonotype. J is TRBJ1-4 and V is TRBV5-6; TRBD1 matches 7 bases. The CDR3 runs 12 residues. V shed 2 bases, J shed 11 bases, and the junction held 3 bases outside the gene matches. Germline V lookup: CDR1 SGHDT, CDR2 YYEEEE. The CDR3 DNA reads TGTGCCAGCAGCTTCGACAGGGACAAACTGTTTTTT. Translation gives CASSFDRDKLFF.

The CDR3 coding sequence is TGTGCCAGCAGTCCGGTCGCCTACGAGCAGTACTTC. Its protein product is CASSPVAYEQYF. The chain joins TRBV12-3 or TRBV12-4 to TRBJ2-7; no clear D gene. The CDR3 is made up of 12 amino acids. The V and J ends lost 5 bases and 2 bases respectively, with 7 bases between them.

The rearrangement uses TRBV20-1 and TRBJ1-3; no clear D. CDR1 and CDR2 (germline): DFQATT, SNEGSKA (reference sequence). This CDR3 spans 13 amino acids. For the CDR3, the DNA is TGCAATGCCACCGGAGTCTCTGGAAACACCATATATTTT. This gives the protein CNATGVSGNTIYF.

This clonotype was counted only a few times. The CDR3, as DNA: TGTGCCAGTAGTGCTAACCGGGACAAGAATCAGCCCCAGCATTTT. Protein sequence: CASSANRDKNQPQHF. J is TRBJ1-5 and V is TRBV19; the D gene is possibly TRBD1 (6 bases). In germline, CDR1 is LNHDA, CDR2 SQIVND (reference sequence). CDR3 length: 15 residues. Between the trimmed V and J ends, which lost 5 bases and 4 bases, there was a span of 15 bases.

Regarding this clonotype: A single base separates this from a much larger clone, so it may be a read error. The chain has TRBV18 and TRBJ1-6, with 9 nucleotides matching TRBD1. Germline CDR1 reads KGHSH; CDR2 reads LQKENI. The CDR3 is 16 amino acids. Here the CDR3 reads CVSSPGQGPYNSPLHF. CDR3 DNA sequence: TGTGTCAGCTCACCGGGACAGGGTCCCTATAATTCACCCCTCCACTTT. Filled out from reference TRBV18 and TRBJ1-6, the complete variable domain reads NAGVMQNPRHLVRRRGQEARLRCSPMKGHSHVYWYRQLPEEGLKFMVYLQKENIIDESGMPKERFSAEFPKEGPSILRIQQVVRGDSAAYFCVSSPGQGPYNSPLHFGNGTRLTVT.

This sequence joins TRBV6-2 or TRBV6-3 and TRBJ2-3; no clear D gene. The length of the CDR3 is 15 residues. Trimming pared 0 bases from V and 2 bases from J, leaving 9 bases between. Germline lookup yields CDR1 MNHEY and CDR2 SVGEGT. As DNA, the CDR3 is TGTGCCAGCAGTTACTCTGCTCATTCCACAGATACGCAGTATTTT. Translating it yields CASSYSAHSTDTQYF.

This clonotype was counted between two and nine times. V is TRBV9 and J is TRBJ2-7; D possibly corresponds to TRBD1 (5 bases). CDR3 length equals 14 residues. The germline gives CDR1 SGDLS, CDR2 YYNGEE. The V gene lost 0 bases and the J gene lost 6 bases, with 13 bases spanning the gap. CDR3 region: CASSVGARDSEQYF. CDR3 sequence (DNA): TGTGCCAGCAGCGTAGGTGCCAGGGATTCCGAGCAGTACTTC. Filled out from reference TRBV9 and TRBJ2-7, the complete variable domain reads DSGVTQTPKHLITATGQRVTLRCSPRSGDLSVYWYQQSLDQGLQFLIQYYNGEERAKGNILERFSAQQFPDLHSELNLSSLELGDSALYFCASSVGARDSEQYFGPGTRLTVT.

In the case of this clonotype: An end of the junction does not agree with germline; a read error may underlie this. The genes are TRBV29-1 and TRBJ2-7, with D possibly called TRBD1 or TRBD2 (5 bases each). The CDR3 consists of 12 residues. Germline lookup yields CDR1 SQVTM and CDR2 ANQGSEA. CDR3 in amino acids: CGVGEGAYEQYF. The DNA for the CDR3 is TGCGGCGTGGGGGAAGGGGCCTACGAGCAGTACTTC.